The 26 T cell receptor beta chains below all came from one sample that was sequenced in a study of cytomegalovirus exposure and HLA in healthy donors. Primers included in the PCR were 60 Vbeta and 13 Jbeta primers. The repertoire was sequenced with immunoSEQ multiplex PCR; TCRdb's copy has only in-frame clones and lacks some. The top ten hold 1.8% of the sample, which has over 200,000 clones, under 80% seen once. Material for sequencing was PBMCs. The receptors stem from a woman aged 25-40 years in good health and CMV-seronegative.

The chain carries TRBV18 and TRBJ2-3; D is possibly TRBD1 (5 bases). Germline V gene data show CDR1 as KGHSH and CDR2 as LQKENI. CDR3 length equals 16 residues. Trimming stripped 3 bases from V and 4 bases from J, with 17 bases between. Here the CDR3 DNA reads TGTGCCAGCTCACCCACCGGTGGGGCTAGTGCAGATACGCAGTATTTT. Its protein is CASSPTGGASADTQYF.

The V gene is TRBV27, the J gene TRBJ1-1; TRBD1 matches at 7 bases. Trimming cost V 8 bases and J 0 bases; bases outside gene matches: 9. The CDR3 contains 15 residues. CDR1 and CDR2 from the germline V gene are MNHEY and SMNVEV (reference sequence). For the CDR3, the DNA is TGTGCCAGCCTCGACAGGGCTTTTATGAACACTGAAGCTTTCTTT. Translation: CASLDRAFMNTEAFF.

Concerning this clone: Sequence at one end of the junction differs from germline and may be a read error. The V call is TRBV19, the J call TRBJ1-2; TRBD1 matches at 7 bases. This CDR3 contains 15 residues. Germline V gives CDR1 LNHDA, CDR2 SQIVND (reference sequence). Written as DNA, the CDR3 is TGTGCCGGTAGTATCGACAGGGTGGGGGCTTATGGCTACACCTTC. Translating it yields CAGSIDRVGAYGYTF.

This clone was found a few times. The gene calls are TRBV30 and TRBJ1-2; 8 nucleotides agree with TRBD1. After removal of 3 bases from V and 4 bases from J, the junction contained 10 bases not matched to a gene. The CDR3 contains 15 residues. Germline V gene sequence: CDR1 GTSNPN, CDR2 SVGIG (reference sequence). For the CDR3, the DNA is TGTGCCTGGAGCGGCAGGGGGCGGAAGAGCTATGGCTACACCTTC. The encoded protein is CAWSGRGRKSYGYTF.

V usage is TRBV18 and J usage is TRBJ2-5, with 14 bases aligning to TRBD2. The germline gives CDR1 KGHSH, CDR2 LQKENI. With V trimmed by 2 bases and J by 3 bases, 5 bases remained unmatched. CDR3 size: 17 residues. The CDR3 reads CASSPEPGLAGEETQYF. CDR3 in DNA: TGTGCCAGCTCACCAGAACCGGGACTAGCGGGGGAAGAGACCCAGTACTTC.

This chain links TRBV6-6 with TRBJ1-6, with TRBD1 as a possible D gene (5 bases). The germline V gene has CDR1 MNHNY and CDR2 SVGAGI (reference sequence). The CDR3 extends over 14 amino acids. Trimming pared 1 base from V and 9 bases from J, leaving 10 bases between. The CDR3 nucleotides read TGTGCCAGCAGTTACTTGAATCAGGGTTCACCCCTCCACTTT. It codes for CASSYLNQGSPLHF.

This rearrangement joins TRBV6-5 to TRBJ2-7; 8 bases map to TRBD2. Germline CDR1 and CDR2: MNHEY and SVGAGI. Unmatched junction bases numbered 7, after V lost 5 bases and J lost 4 bases. The CDR3 extends over 14 amino acids. The CDR3 sequence is CASSESGRLYEQYF. Here the CDR3 DNA reads TGTGCCAGCAGTGAAAGCGGGAGACTGTACGAGCAGTACTTC.

In the case of this clone: One end of the junction is discordant with germline, which a read error may explain. V usage is TRBV7-9 and J usage is TRBJ2-5; maybe TRBD2 (6 bases). The CDR3 is 16 residues long. Germline V gene lookup returns CDR1 SEHNR and CDR2 FQNEAQ (reference sequence). The DNA for the CDR3 is TGTTCCAGCAGCTTAGCCTACCGGACTATCCAAGAGACCCAGTACTTC. It codes for CSSSLAYRTIQETQYF.

V is TRBV30 and J is TRBJ2-3; 9 bases align to TRBD2. The CDR3 has 14 residues. V shed 3 bases and J 3 bases; nucleotides not matched to a gene: 4. From germline, CDR1 is GTSNPN and CDR2 SVGIG (reference sequence). In DNA form, the CDR3 reads TGTGCCTGGAGCGGGACTAGCTTTACAGATACGCAGTATTTT. Protein: CAWSGTSFTDTQYF.

The chain links TRBV6-6 to TRBJ1-4, with D unclear. CDR1 is MNHNY, CDR2 SVGAGI, per germline (reference sequence). Deletions cut 4 bases from V and 6 bases from J, with 18 bases between. The CDR3 length is 16 residues. CDR3 in amino acids: CASSLVGDPKHEKLFF. The CDR3 nucleotides read TGTGCCAGCAGTTTAGTCGGAGACCCCAAACATGAAAAACTGTTTTTT.

The J gene is TRBJ2-3, the V gene TRBV7-8; D possibly corresponds to TRBD1 (6 bases). Germline loops: CDR1 SGHVS, CDR2 FQNEAQ. This CDR3 comprises 17 residues. Trimming removed 4 bases at V and 1 base at J, with 18 bases between. CDR3 protein: CASSSLLRGSRTDTQYF. The CDR3 DNA follows: TGTGCCAGCAGCTCTCTTTTGAGGGGGAGTCGCACAGATACGCAGTATTTT.

This chain uses TRBV5-1 with TRBJ1-1; D remains ambiguous. This CDR3 contains 16 residues. The V gene lost 4 bases and the J gene lost 0 bases, with 16 bases spanning the gap. Germline CDR1 and CDR2: SGHRS and YFSETQ. The CDR3 here is CASSPTFLFMNTEAFF. The CDR3 coding sequence is TGCGCCAGCAGCCCTACGTTCCTATTCATGAACACTGAAGCTTTCTTT. Full variable domain (outside the CDR3, taken from reference TRBV5-1 and TRBJ1-1): KAGVTQTPRYLIKTRGQQVTLSCSPISGHRSVSWYQQTPGQGLQFLFEYFSETQRNKGNFPGRFSGRQFSNSRSEMNVSTLELGDSALYLCASSPTFLFMNTEAFFGQGTRLTVV.

This chain joins TRBV5-1 and TRBJ2-1; TRBD2 matches 8 bases. This CDR3 comprises 15 residues. Trimming cost V 3 bases and J 4 bases; bases outside gene matches: 6. CDR1 SGHRS and CDR2 YFSETQ come from the germline V gene. The CDR3 reads CASSSSPGGYNEQFF. CDR3 nucleotides: TGCGCCAGCAGCTCCTCCCCGGGGGGGTACAATGAGCAGTTCTTC. Looking up the rest from reference TRBV5-1 and TRBJ2-1 gives the full variable domain: KAGVTQTPRYLIKTRGQQVTLSCSPISGHRSVSWYQQTPGQGLQFLFEYFSETQRNKGNFPGRFSGRQFSNSRSEMNVSTLELGDSALYLCASSSSPGGYNEQFFGPGTRLTVL.

Details on this clone: The sample has other DNA sequences that encode this CDR3 too. V is TRBV7-9 and J is TRBJ2-1; weak D call: TRBD2 (5 bases). The CDR3 extends over 15 amino acids. Germline CDR1 reads SEHNR; CDR2 reads FQNEAQ (reference sequence). Trimming stripped 5 bases from V and 5 bases from J, with 16 bases between. The CDR3 bases are TGTGCCAGCAGCGTGGTGGCCGGAGGAAACAATGAGCAGTTCTTC. Translated, it gives CASSVVAGGNNEQFF.

The V and J genes are TRBV5-8 and TRBJ1-4, with 11 bases fitting TRBD1. V gave up 3 bases and J gave up 0 bases; unmatched junction bases: 4. The CDR3 runs to 17 residues. Germline assignment: CDR1 SGHTS and CDR2 YDEGEE. In nucleotides, the CDR3 is TGTGCCAGCAGCTATCGGGACAGGGGGTCAACTAATGAAAAACTGTTTTTT. Protein: CASSYRDRGSTNEKLFF.

The genes are TRBV15 and TRBJ1-5; TRBD1 agrees at 7 bases. Germline trimming cut 3 bases from V and 4 bases from J; bases unmatched to any gene: 3. The CDR3 has 14 residues. Germline loops: CDR1 LNHNV, CDR2 YYDKDF (reference sequence). CDR3 nucleotide sequence: TGTGCCACCAGCAGGACAGGGAGTAATCAGCCCCAGCATTTT. Residues: CATSRTGSNQPQHF.

The gene calls are TRBV6-5 and TRBJ1-1; D not resolved. V lost 5 bases to trimming and J lost 3 bases, with 10 bases between them. CDR3 length: 13 amino acids. Germline V gives CDR1 MNHEY, CDR2 SVGAGI. The CDR3 DNA sequence: TGTGCCAGCAGTGACAACGTATACACTGAAGCTTTCTTT. Protein sequence: CASSDNVYTEAFF.

The V gene is TRBV6-1, the J gene TRBJ2-1, with 8 positions matching TRBD2. The CDR3 sequence is 15 residues long. Per the germline V gene, CDR1 is MNHNS and CDR2 is SASEGT. After removal of 5 bases from V and 3 bases from J, the junction contained 6 bases not matched to a gene. In nucleotides, the CDR3 is TGTGCCAGCAGTCTTCTCACTAGCGGCTACAATGAGCAGTTCTTC. This codes for CASSLLTSGYNEQFF.

In its sample, this clone was seen once. The CDR3 DNA reads as TGTGCCAGCAGCGCATTAGGGGGCCAATTAGCCTACGAGCAGTACTTC. Translating it yields CASSALGGQLAYEQYF. The J gene is TRBJ2-7, the V gene TRBV11-2, with TRBD1 matching 7 bases. The CDR3 runs 16 residues. Germline CDR1 reads SGHAT; CDR2 reads FQNNGV. The ends lost 5 bases at V and 2 bases at J; junction bases unmatched: 12.

With regard to this clone: Germline and junction disagree at one end, which may indicate a read error. The V gene is TRBV7-9, the J gene TRBJ2-1, with D maybe TRBD2 (5 bases). Germline CDR1 SEHNR, CDR2 FQNEAQ (reference sequence). This CDR3 is 16 amino acids long. The CDR3 DNA reads TGTTCCAGCAGCTTAGTGGGGAGCCGTCCGAAAGATGAGCAGTTCTTC. Its translation: CSSSLVGSRPKDEQFF.

The chain carries TRBV14 and TRBJ2-1, with a tentative D call TRBD2 (7 bases). The CDR3 loop spans 15 amino acids. CDR1 and CDR2 (germline): SGHDN, FVKESK. Trimming cost V 8 bases and J 2 bases, with 16 bases left between them. CDR3 sequence reads: CASSEAGTTYNEQFF. DNA for the CDR3: TGTGCCAGCTCGGAAGCGGGGACAACCTACAATGAGCAGTTCTTC.

The chain links TRBV15 to TRBJ2-6; TRBD2 might be the D (7 bases). The CDR3 contains 17 residues. The V and J ends lost 5 bases and 1 base respectively, with 15 bases between them. The germline V gene has CDR1 LNHNV and CDR2 YYDKDF (reference sequence). The CDR3: CATSPRGAWSGANVLTF. Here the CDR3 DNA reads TGTGCCACCAGCCCTCGGGGGGCTTGGTCTGGGGCCAACGTCCTGACTTTC. Combining the CDR3 with reference TRBV15 and TRBJ2-6 gives the whole variable domain DAMVIQNPRYQVTQFGKPVTLSCSQTLNHNVMYWYQQKSSQAPKLLFHYYDKDFNNEADTPDNFQSRRPNTSFCFLDIRSPGLGDTAMYLCATSPRGAWSGANVLTFGAGSRLTVL.

The chain employs TRBV30 and TRBJ2-1, with D possibly matching TRBD1 (6 bases). V was shortened by 5 bases and J by 7 bases, with 15 bases between the two germline ends. Germline V gives CDR1 GTSNPN, CDR2 SVGIG (reference sequence). The CDR3 contains 13 residues. This chain's CDR3 is CAWSRDTENEQFF. The CDR3, as DNA: TGTGCCTGGTCCCGGGACACCGAAAATGAGCAGTTCTTC.

For this clone: Other DNA sequences in this specimen translate into the identical CDR3. The chain has TRBV11-2 and TRBJ1-5; D unclear. The CDR3 length is 12 residues. Trimming pared 3 bases from V and 5 bases from J, leaving 5 bases between. CDR1 is SGHAT, CDR2 FQNNGV, per germline. Here the CDR3 DNA reads TGTGCCAGCAGCTTTCGTGATCAGCCCCAGCATTTT. Translated, it gives CASSFRDQPQHF.

CDR3 protein: CASSPQGGEQFF. In nucleotides, the CDR3 is TGTGCCAGCTCACCCCAGGGGGGCGAGCAGTTCTTC. The chain employs TRBV18 and TRBJ2-1; possibly TRBD1 for D (7 bases). The V gene lost 3 bases and the J gene lost 10 bases, with 10 bases spanning the gap. Germline V gene data show CDR1 as KGHSH and CDR2 as LQKENI. The length of the CDR3 is 12 residues.

The chain uses TRBV7-3 and TRBJ2-5; 9 bases are shared with TRBD2. Losses at the gene ends were 0 bases for V and 13 bases for J; bases not matched to a gene: 12. Germline assignment: CDR1 SGHTA and CDR2 FQGTGA. The CDR3 totals 15 residues. The CDR3 DNA reads TGTGCCAGCAGCTTAACCGCGACTAGCGGCGCCCAGGTGTACTTC. This sequence encodes CASSLTATSGAQVYF.